This T cell receptor beta chain was sequenced in a study of OX40 agonist ivuxolimab in advanced cancers. Study background: Administration of intravenous ivuxolimab to patients occurred every 2 weeks at 0.01 to 10 mg/kg. Whole-study findings and limits: Low normalized T-cell clonal expansion was also seen in some nonresponders. Antigen specificity of clonally expanded peripheral T cells was not established.

The protocol was immunoSEQ multiplex PCR, while the TCRdb copy is restricted to in-frame clones and leaves out a portion. Of tens of thousands of clones listed, about 88% are singletons. The V and J ends lost 2 bases and 3 bases, in that order; junction bases with no gene match: 7. CDR3 length: 15 amino acids. Germline V gives CDR1 MDHEN, CDR2 SYDVKM. This clone was counted a few times. The antigen is undetermined. The chain is built from TRBV28 and TRBJ2-7; TRBD1 agrees at 7 bases. The receptor's source is an adult with an advanced solid tumor such as melanoma, head and neck, liver or kidney cancer. The input for sequencing was CD4+ or CD8+ T cells sorted from blood, taken in a trial of the OX40 agonist ivuxolimab. Here the CDR3 reads CASSLAQGKLYEQYF. As DNA, the CDR3 is TGTGCCAGCAGTTTAGCACAGGGGAAACTCTACGAGCAGTACTTC.